Below are 25 T cell receptor beta chains sequenced from a single sample in a study of cytomegalovirus exposure and HLA in healthy donors (dated by TCRdb to between 2016 and 2019). The library was prepared using the immunoSEQ multiplex PCR assay. The multiplex PCR relied on a mix of 60 forward primers for TCR Vbeta segments and 13 reverse primers for TCR Jbeta segments. TCRdb retrieved this table from immuneACCESS and kept in-frame rearrangements only. Not all clones are present; in checked studies, unresolved V genes account for under half, and no reason is known for the remainder. The sample contains over 150,000 clones, around 86% of them found a single time. The ten largest clonotypes hold around 1.5% of the sample. What was sequenced was PBMCs. The receptors stem from a man between 45 and 60 years old in good health and CMV-seronegative.

V is TRBV18 and J is TRBJ1-2, with D possibly matching TRBD1 (6 bases). This CDR3 has 13 residues. Trimming removed 3 bases from V and 4 bases from J, with 9 bases in between. Germline loops: CDR1 KGHSH, CDR2 LQKENI. CDR3 in amino acids: CASSPDSSYGYTF. The CDR3 DNA reads TGTGCCAGCTCACCGGACAGTAGCTATGGCTACACCTTC. Full variable domain (missing parts from reference TRBV18 and TRBJ1-2): NAGVMQNPRHLVRRRGQEARLRCSPMKGHSHVYWYRQLPEEGLKFMVYLQKENIIDESGMPKERFSAEFPKEGPSILRIQQVVRGDSAAYFCASSPDSSYGYTFGSGTRLTVV.

The chain links TRBV2 to TRBJ2-3; 12 bases align to TRBD2. This CDR3 comprises 17 residues. CDR1 and CDR2 (germline): SNHLY, FYNNEI. V dropped 7 bases and J dropped 6; count of bases not matched to a gene: 14. The CDR3 bases are TGTGCCAGCACAGGACTAGCGGGATATGATTCATCGGATACGCAGTATTTT. Translation: CASTGLAGYDSSDTQYF.

The V and J genes are TRBV6-6 and TRBJ1-6, with TRBD1 as a possible D gene (5 bases). The CDR3 spans 15 residues. Trimming removed 6 bases from V and 6 bases from J, with 15 bases in between. The germline V gene encodes CDR1 MNHNY and CDR2 SVGAGI (reference sequence). CDR3 in DNA: TGTGCCAGCAGCCCACCAGGGCAGGGTAATTCACCCCTCCACTTT. Amino acids: CASSPPGQGNSPLHF.

The genes are TRBV7-8 and TRBJ2-7; D gene ambiguous. CDR1 is SGHVS, CDR2 FQNEAQ, per germline. The CDR3 has 13 amino acids. V dropped 2 bases and J dropped 3 bases, with 8 bases sitting between them. CDR3 DNA: TGTGCCAGCAGCTTAATGGCAGGCTACGAGCAGTACTTC. It is translated as CASSLMAGYEQYF.

The chain combines TRBV7-2 with TRBJ2-1; 10 bases are a match to TRBD2. Trimming at V came to 4 bases and at J to 4 bases, leaving 10 bases not matched to a gene. From germline, CDR1 is SGHTA and CDR2 FQGNSA. This CDR3 spans 17 amino acids. CDR3 sequence reads: CASSSRGPSGGYNEQFF. DNA for the CDR3: TGTGCCAGCAGCTCAAGGGGGCCTAGCGGGGGATACAATGAGCAGTTCTTC. The full variable domain, rest sourced from reference TRBV7-2 and TRBJ2-1, is GAGVSQSPSNKVTEKGKDVELRCDPISGHTALYWYRQSLGQGLEFLIYFQGNSAPDKSGLPSDRFSAERTGGSVSTLTIQRTQQEDSAVYLCASSSRGPSGGYNEQFFGPGTRLTVL.

This clone was counted once. This chain joins TRBV7-2 and TRBJ2-3, with 9 bases aligning to TRBD1. CDR3 length: 16 residues. Germline CDR1 SGHTA, CDR2 FQGNSA. V was clipped by 5 bases and J by 0 bases; unmatched bases: 6. CDR3 in DNA: TGTGCCAGCAGCGGTCGACAGGGGGGGAGCACAGATACGCAGTATTTT. Its protein is CASSGRQGGSTDTQYF. Complete variable domain (other parts from reference TRBV7-2 and TRBJ2-3): GAGVSQSPSNKVTEKGKDVELRCDPISGHTALYWYRQSLGQGLEFLIYFQGNSAPDKSGLPSDRFSAERTGGSVSTLTIQRTQQEDSAVYLCASSGRQGGSTDTQYFGPGTRLTVL.

V is TRBV6-5 and J is TRBJ2-5; TRBD2 agrees at 7 bases. The CDR3 has 14 residues. V lost 6 bases and J lost 7; bases outside the gene matches: 11. Germline loops: CDR1 MNHEY, CDR2 SVGAGI. The CDR3 sequence is CASRQAGPVGTQYF. The CDR3 nucleotides read TGTGCCAGCAGGCAAGCGGGGCCGGTTGGGACCCAGTACTTC.

The J gene is TRBJ2-5, the V gene TRBV5-1; TRBD2 matches 11 bases. The V gene's germline CDR1 is SGHRS and CDR2 YFSETQ. CDR3 length: 15 residues. Trimming cost V 4 bases and J 7 bases; bases outside gene matches: 9. The CDR3 is CASSPGTSGLPTQYF. The CDR3 nucleotides are TGCGCCAGCAGCCCGGGGACTAGCGGCCTCCCGACCCAGTACTTC. The whole variable domain, filled in from reference TRBV5-1 and TRBJ2-5, reads KAGVTQTPRYLIKTRGQQVTLSCSPISGHRSVSWYQQTPGQGLQFLFEYFSETQRNKGNFPGRFSGRQFSNSRSEMNVSTLELGDSALYLCASSPGTSGLPTQYFGPGTRLLVL.

This sequence joins TRBV9 and TRBJ2-5; D perhaps matches TRBD1 (5 bases). The V and J ends lost 3 bases and 2 bases respectively, with 14 bases between them. Germline V gives CDR1 SGDLS, CDR2 YYNGEE. This CDR3 region has 15 residues. The CDR3, as DNA: TGTGCCAGCAGCGCTGTGGTGGGGCAGCAAGAGACCCAGTACTTC. It is translated as CASSAVVGQQETQYF.

The genes are TRBV11-2 and TRBJ2-1; 10 bases map to TRBD1. The CDR3 is made up of 11 amino acids. The germline gives CDR1 SGHAT, CDR2 FQNNGV. V lost 4 bases, J lost 14 bases, and 2 bases stayed unmatched. For the CDR3, the DNA is TGTGCCAGCAGCTCCGGACAGGGGGAGTTCTTC. This gives the protein CASSSGQGEFF.

This rearrangement joins TRBV28 to TRBJ1-5, with a possible D match to TRBD1 (5 bases). Trimming removed 8 bases at V and 2 bases at J, with 10 bases between. Germline V gives CDR1 MDHEN, CDR2 SYDVKM. This CDR3 spans 13 amino acids. CDR3 DNA: TGTGCCAGCGGAACAGGACGCAATCAGCCCCAGCATTTT. This encodes CASGTGRNQPQHF.

The chain combines TRBV5-6 with TRBJ1-2; D call uncertain. The CDR3 is 13 residues long. Germline CDR1 reads SGHDT; CDR2 reads YYEEEE. Trimming pared 1 base from V and 3 bases from J, leaving 7 bases between. CDR3 protein: CASSLLNYYGYTF. The CDR3 bases are TGTGCCAGCAGCTTGTTAAATTACTATGGCTACACCTTC.

In its sample, this clone was seen once. V usage is TRBV5-5 and J usage is TRBJ2-1; D perhaps matches TRBD2 (5 bases). V was pared by 5 bases and J by 4 bases, with 19 bases between. This CDR3 contains 16 residues. Germline loops: CDR1 SGHKS, CDR2 YYEKEE (reference sequence). CDR3 in DNA: TGTGCCAGCAGGGCCGGGGTCCCCGTGGGGTACAATGAGCAGTTCTTC. This translates into CASRAGVPVGYNEQFF. Using reference TRBV5-5 and TRBJ2-1 for the parts outside the CDR3, the full variable domain is DAGVTQSPTHLIKTRGQQVTLRCSPISGHKSVSWYQQVLGQGPQFIFQYYEKEERGRGNFPDRFSARQFPNYSSELNVNALLLGDSALYLCASRAGVPVGYNEQFFGPGTRLTVL.

This clone was detected once. The rearrangement links TRBV7-2 to TRBJ2-3; TRBD1 matches at 7 bases. The CDR3 extends over 16 amino acids. Germline V gives CDR1 SGHTA, CDR2 FQGNSA. After removal of 0 bases from V and 1 base from J, the junction contained 4 bases not matched to a gene. CDR3: CASSLADQGGTDTQYF. The CDR3 DNA reads as TGTGCCAGCAGCTTAGCGGACCAGGGGGGCACAGATACGCAGTATTTT.

The chain combines TRBV28 with TRBJ1-5; TRBD1 agrees at 9 bases. The ends lost 3 bases at V and 4 bases at J; junction bases unmatched: 4. Germline CDR1 MDHEN, CDR2 SYDVKM. The CDR3 consists of 15 residues. Here the CDR3 DNA reads TGTGCCAGCAGTTTGGGACAGGGAAGGAATCAGCCCCAGCATTTT. It is translated as CASSLGQGRNQPQHF.

This clone was picked up one time. The chain links TRBV11-2 to TRBJ2-2, with D possibly being TRBD2 (6 bases). Germline CDR1 and CDR2: SGHAT and FQNNGV. The CDR3 consists of 15 residues. Trimming cost V 3 bases and J 3 bases, with 11 bases left between them. The chain's CDR3 is CASSFTGSHTGELFF. The CDR3 nucleotides read TGTGCCAGCAGCTTTACCGGGAGTCACACCGGGGAGCTGTTTTTT. Together with reference TRBV11-2 and TRBJ2-2, the CDR3 gives the full variable domain: EAGVAQSPRYKIIEKRQSVAFWCNPISGHATLYWYQQILGQGPKLLIQFQNNGVVDDSQLPKDRFSAERLKGVDSTLKIQPAKLEDSAVYLCASSFTGSHTGELFFGEGSRLTVL.

The V gene is TRBV4-3, the J gene TRBJ2-7; tentative D call: TRBD1 (6 bases). CDR3 length equals 14 residues. Per germline, CDR1 LGHNA and CDR2 YSLEER. V was pared by 1 base and J by 4 bases, with 11 bases between. CDR3 amino acids: CASSQGSRGYEQYF. CDR3 sequence (DNA): TGCGCCAGCAGCCAAGGGTCCAGGGGTTACGAGCAGTACTTC.

The chain uses TRBV11-2 and TRBJ1-6; 8 nucleotides match TRBD1. Germline assignment: CDR1 SGHAT and CDR2 FQNNGV. The CDR3 loop spans 17 amino acids. The trim removed 2 bases at V and 9 bases at J, leaving 12 bases unmatched. CDR3 DNA sequence: TGTGCCAGCAGCTTAATCTGGGCAGGGGGCGCGGGTTCACCCCTCCACTTT. This encodes CASSLIWAGGAGSPLHF.

The chain recombines TRBV28 with TRBJ2-2; no firm D call. In germline, CDR1 is MDHEN, CDR2 SYDVKM. The CDR3 is 13 residues long. Between the trimmed V and J ends, which lost 3 bases and 3 bases, there was a span of 5 bases. CDR3 DNA sequence: TGTGCCAGCAGTTTCGGTGACACCGGGGAGCTGTTTTTT. The encoded protein is CASSFGDTGELFF.

This sequence joins TRBV18 and TRBJ2-3, with 8 bases that match TRBD2. The CDR3 length is 17 residues. Germline CDR1 KGHSH, CDR2 LQKENI. V lost 1 base, J lost 0 bases, and 6 bases stayed unmatched. The DNA of the CDR3 is TGTGCCAGCTCACCACTTTATAGCGGGGAGAGCACAGATACGCAGTATTTT. Translating it yields CASSPLYSGESTDTQYF.

This clone came up a few times. The chain combines TRBV6-5 with TRBJ2-6; D possibly corresponds to TRBD1 (5 bases). The V end was cut by 8 bases, the J end by 0 bases, with 11 bases between. Looked up from germline, CDR1 is MNHEY and CDR2 is SVGAGI. This CDR3 comprises 15 residues. CDR3 region: CASGAVPSGANVLTF. As DNA, the CDR3 is TGTGCCAGCGGGGCGGTCCCCTCTGGGGCCAACGTCCTGACTTTC.

The chain uses TRBV5-4 and TRBJ1-1; D might be TRBD1 (5 bases). CDR3 size: 15 residues. CDR1 is SGHNT and CDR2 is YYREEE in the germline V gene (reference sequence). V dropped 2 bases and J dropped 1 base, with 12 bases sitting between them. The DNA of the CDR3 is TGTGCCAGCAGCTTAGGGGTATTCGGGAACACTGAAGCTTTCTTT. Translated, it gives CASSLGVFGNTEAFF.

This clone was observed once. The chain has TRBV25-1 and TRBJ2-7; 10 positions agree with TRBD2. CDR3 size: 15 residues. V trimming: 4 bases; J trimming: 4 bases; junction bases outside the gene matches: 7. The germline V gene encodes CDR1 MGHDK and CDR2 SYGVNS. The CDR3 sequence: CASSARLAGGYEQYF. In DNA form, the CDR3 reads TGTGCCAGCAGTGCCCGACTAGCGGGTGGTTACGAGCAGTACTTC.

This chain's CDR3 is CASSLLFYQPQHF. As DNA, the CDR3 is TGTGCCAGCAGCTTACTTTTCTATCAGCCCCAGCATTTT. This chain uses TRBV7-8 with TRBJ1-5; no definite D call. There are 13 residues in the CDR3. V was trimmed by 2 bases and J by 5 bases, leaving 7 bases between them. CDR1 and CDR2 from the germline V gene are SGHVS and FQNEAQ.

The J gene is TRBJ1-1, the V gene TRBV9, with D unclear. V was pared by 0 bases and J by 6 bases, with 12 bases between. This CDR3 spans 14 amino acids. Germline CDR1 SGDLS, CDR2 YYNGEE. The CDR3: CASSVARRVPEAFF. CDR3 DNA sequence: TGTGCCAGCAGCGTAGCTCGGCGGGTCCCTGAAGCTTTCTTT.